Sequencing of this T cell receptor beta chain was carried out in a study of blood T cells in healthy people across ages. Study details: About one barcoded beta molecule per two T cells was captured by template switching.

Alongside a J-beta primer mix, a sample-barcoded 5' primer served in a second PCR lasting roughly 6 to 12 cycles. Using its own MiXCR run on the 5' RACE reads, TCRdb lists one record per CDR3 protein. Of about 800,000 distinct CDR3 sequences in the sample, around 25% were seen once. Germline CDR1 LGHNA, CDR2 YSLEER. The CDR3 is 17 residues long. Trimming pared 3 bases from V and 0 bases from J, leaving 17 bases between. There are a few counts of this clonotype. Another study also made use of these data, one on T cells of mothers and their children. That source reports: The study recruited a few healthy Caucasian mothers and their six children as donors. An overlap that was slightly higher, though non-significant, was seen in related mother-child pairs versus unrelated pairs. There was no detection of any persistent microchimeric T cell clones.

The sample was blood. The chain links TRBV4-3 to TRBJ1-1; D is unclear. This TCR derives from a boy younger than 18 in good health. CDR3 region: CASSQFPGEALNTEAFF. CDR3 bases: TGCGCCAGCAGCCAGTTTCCTGGGGAGGCCTTGAACACTGAAGCTTTCTTT.